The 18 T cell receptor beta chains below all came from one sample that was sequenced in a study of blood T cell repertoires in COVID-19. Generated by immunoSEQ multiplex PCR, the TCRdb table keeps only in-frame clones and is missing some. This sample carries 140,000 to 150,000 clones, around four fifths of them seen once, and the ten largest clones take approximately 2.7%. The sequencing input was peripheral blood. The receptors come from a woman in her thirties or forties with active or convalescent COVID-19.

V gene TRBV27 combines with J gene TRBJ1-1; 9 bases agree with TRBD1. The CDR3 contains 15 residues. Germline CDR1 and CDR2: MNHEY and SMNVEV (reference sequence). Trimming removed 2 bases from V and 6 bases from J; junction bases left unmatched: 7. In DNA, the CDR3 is TGTGCCAGCAGTTTAGCCGGGACAGGGATCTCTGAAGCTTTCTTT. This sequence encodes CASSLAGTGISEAFF.

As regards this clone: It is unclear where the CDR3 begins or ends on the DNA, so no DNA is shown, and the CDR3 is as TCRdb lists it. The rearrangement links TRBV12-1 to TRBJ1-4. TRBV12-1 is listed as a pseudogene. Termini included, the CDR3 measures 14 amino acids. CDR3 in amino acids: CASSFGPGNEKLFF.

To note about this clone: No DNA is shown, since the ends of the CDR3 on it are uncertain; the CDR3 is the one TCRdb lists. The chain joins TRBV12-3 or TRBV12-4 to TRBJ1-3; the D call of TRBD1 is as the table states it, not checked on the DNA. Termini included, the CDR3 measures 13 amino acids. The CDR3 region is CASILDREYTIYF.

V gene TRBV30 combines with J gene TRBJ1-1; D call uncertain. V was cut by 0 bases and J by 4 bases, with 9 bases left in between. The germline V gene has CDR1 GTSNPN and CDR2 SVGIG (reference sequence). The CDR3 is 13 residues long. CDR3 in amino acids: CAWSVAGLTEAFF. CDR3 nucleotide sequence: TGTGCCTGGAGTGTGGCTGGTCTCACTGAAGCTTTCTTT.

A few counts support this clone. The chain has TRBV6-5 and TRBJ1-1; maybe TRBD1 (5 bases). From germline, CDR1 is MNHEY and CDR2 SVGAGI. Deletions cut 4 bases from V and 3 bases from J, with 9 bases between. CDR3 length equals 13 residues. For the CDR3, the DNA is TGTGCCAGCAGTTGGGGCAGCGACACTGAAGCTTTCTTT. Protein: CASSWGSDTEAFF.

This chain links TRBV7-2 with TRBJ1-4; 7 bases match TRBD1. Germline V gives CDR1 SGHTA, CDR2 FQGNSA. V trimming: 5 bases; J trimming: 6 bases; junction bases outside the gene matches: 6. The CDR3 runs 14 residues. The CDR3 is CASSPDRWDEKLFF. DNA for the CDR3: TGTGCCAGCAGCCCGGACAGGTGGGATGAAAAACTGTTTTTT.

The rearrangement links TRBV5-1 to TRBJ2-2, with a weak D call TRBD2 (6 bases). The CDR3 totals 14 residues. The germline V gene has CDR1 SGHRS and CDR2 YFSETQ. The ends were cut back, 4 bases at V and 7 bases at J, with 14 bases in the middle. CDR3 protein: CASSAWGVGGELFF. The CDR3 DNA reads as TGCGCCAGCAGCGCTTGGGGGGTCGGCGGGGAGCTGTTTTTT.

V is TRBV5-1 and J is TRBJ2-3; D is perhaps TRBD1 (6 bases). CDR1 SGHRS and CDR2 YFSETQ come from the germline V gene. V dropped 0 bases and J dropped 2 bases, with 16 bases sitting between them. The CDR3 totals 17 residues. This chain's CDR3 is CASSLATGTYNTDTQYF. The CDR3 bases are TGCGCCAGCAGCTTGGCTACAGGGACCTATAACACAGATACGCAGTATTTT.

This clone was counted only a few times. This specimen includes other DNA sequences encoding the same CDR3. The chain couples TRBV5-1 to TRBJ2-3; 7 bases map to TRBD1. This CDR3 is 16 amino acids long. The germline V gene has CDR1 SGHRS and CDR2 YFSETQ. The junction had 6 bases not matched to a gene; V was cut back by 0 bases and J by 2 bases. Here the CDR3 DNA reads TGCGCCAGCAGCTTGGGTGGGACAGCTATCACAGATACGCAGTATTTT. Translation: CASSLGGTAITDTQYF. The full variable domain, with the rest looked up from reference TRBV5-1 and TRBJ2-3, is KAGVTQTPRYLIKTRGQQVTLSCSPISGHRSVSWYQQTPGQGLQFLFEYFSETQRNKGNFPGRFSGRQFSNSRSEMNVSTLELGDSALYLCASSLGGTAITDTQYFGPGTRLTVL.

DNA of the CDR3: TGTGCCAGCAGTTACTCCATGGACAGGGGCAATGAGCAGTTCTTC. Translating it yields CASSYSMDRGNEQFF. The chain couples TRBV6-6 to TRBJ2-1, with TRBD1 matching 9 bases. Germline values: CDR1 MNHNY, CDR2 SVGAGI (reference sequence). CDR3 length: 15 amino acids. V lost 0 bases and J lost 6; bases outside the gene matches: 3.

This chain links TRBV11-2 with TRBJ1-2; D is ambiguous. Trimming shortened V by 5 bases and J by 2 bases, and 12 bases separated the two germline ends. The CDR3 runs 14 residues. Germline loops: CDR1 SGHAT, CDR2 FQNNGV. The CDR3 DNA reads TGTGCCAGCAGCCTCACTCCGGGAAACTATGGCTACACCTTC. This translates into CASSLTPGNYGYTF.

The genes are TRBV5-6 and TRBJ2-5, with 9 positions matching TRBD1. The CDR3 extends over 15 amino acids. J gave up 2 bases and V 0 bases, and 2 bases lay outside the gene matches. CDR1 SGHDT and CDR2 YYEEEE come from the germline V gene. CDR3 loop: CASSLGQGVQETQYF. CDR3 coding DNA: TGTGCCAGCAGCTTGGGACAGGGGGTACAAGAGACCCAGTACTTC. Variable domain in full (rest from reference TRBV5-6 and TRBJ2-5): DAGVTQSPTHLIKTRGQQVTLRCSPKSGHDTVSWYQQALGQGPQFIFQYYEEEERQRGNFPDRFSGHQFPNYSSELNVNALLLGDSALYLCASSLGQGVQETQYFGPGTRLLVL.

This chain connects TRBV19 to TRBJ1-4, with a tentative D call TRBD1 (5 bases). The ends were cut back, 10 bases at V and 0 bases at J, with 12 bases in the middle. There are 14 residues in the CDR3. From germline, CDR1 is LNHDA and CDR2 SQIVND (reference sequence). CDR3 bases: TGTGCCACGAGACAGCTTGCAACTAATGAAAAACTGTTTTTT. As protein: CATRQLATNEKLFF.

CDR3 protein: CASSRTLAQVYNEQFF. The CDR3 DNA sequence: TGCGCCAGCAGCCGTACACTAGCGCAGGTTTACAATGAGCAGTTCTTC. The chain has TRBV4-3 and TRBJ2-1, with 7 bases aligning to TRBD2. Germline CDR1 reads LGHNA; CDR2 reads YSLEER. The CDR3 is made up of 16 amino acids. The trim removed 4 bases at V and 4 bases at J, leaving 10 bases unmatched.

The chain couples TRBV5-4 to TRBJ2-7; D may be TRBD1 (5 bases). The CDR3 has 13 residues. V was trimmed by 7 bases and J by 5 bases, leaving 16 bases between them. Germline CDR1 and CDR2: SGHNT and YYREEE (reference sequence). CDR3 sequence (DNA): TGTGCCAGCGGGGCTATAGGAACCCACGAGCAGTACTTC. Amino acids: CASGAIGTHEQYF.

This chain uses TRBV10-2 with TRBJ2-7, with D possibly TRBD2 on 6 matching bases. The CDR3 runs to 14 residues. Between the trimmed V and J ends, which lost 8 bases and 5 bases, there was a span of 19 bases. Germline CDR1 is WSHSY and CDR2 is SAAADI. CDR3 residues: CASRTGGRGDEQYF. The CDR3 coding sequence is TGCGCCAGCCGAACCGGAGGGCGTGGCGACGAGCAGTACTTC.

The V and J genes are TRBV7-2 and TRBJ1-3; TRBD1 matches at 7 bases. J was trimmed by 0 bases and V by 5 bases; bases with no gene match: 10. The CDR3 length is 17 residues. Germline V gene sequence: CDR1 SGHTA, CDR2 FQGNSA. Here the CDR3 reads CASSPPGGTLSGNTIYF. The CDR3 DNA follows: TGTGCCAGCAGCCCACCAGGGGGAACCCTCTCTGGAAACACCATATATTTT.

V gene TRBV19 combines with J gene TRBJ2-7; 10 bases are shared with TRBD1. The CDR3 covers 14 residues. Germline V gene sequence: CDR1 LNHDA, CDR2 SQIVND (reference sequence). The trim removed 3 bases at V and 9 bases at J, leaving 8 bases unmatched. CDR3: CASSIRDRGQGQYF. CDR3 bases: TGTGCCAGTAGTATCCGGGACAGGGGACAGGGGCAGTACTTC.